A selection of T cell receptor beta chains follows, all from one sample in a study of PD-L1 blockade in urothelial cancer. Assay: immunoSEQ multiplex PCR; the TCRdb copy retains only in-frame clones and omits some. Of about 84,000 clones listed, 90% were seen once; the top ten hold roughly 9.4%. Sequencing used PBMCs, obtained around atezolizumab (anti-PD-L1) treatment. The receptors here all came from a man between 60 and 75 years old with urothelial cancer. Both conserved end residues are part of each CDR3. A D gene is named only where the DNA matches it firmly. Expanded clones are given a class, and other clones once, few, many or no size at all.

clone size: NA
V gene: TRBV10-2
D gene: NA
J gene: TRBJ2-7
CDR3 protein: CASRLRASYEQYF
CDR3 DNA: TGCGCCAGCAGGTTGAGGGCCTCCTACGAGCAGTACTTC

clone size: NA
V gene: TRBV7-3
D gene: NA
J gene: TRBJ2-1
CDR3 protein: CASSLAVGAGYNEQFF
CDR3 DNA: TGTGCCAGCAGCTTAGCGGTAGGGGCAGGGTACAATGAGCAGTTCTTC

clone size: NA
V gene: TRBV5-1
D gene: TRBD1
J gene: TRBJ1-1
CDR3 protein: CASSPGTGGFTTEAFF
CDR3 DNA: TGCGCCAGCAGCCCCGGGACAGGGGGCTTCACGACTGAAGCTTTCTTT

clone size: NA
V gene: TRBV18
D gene: NA
J gene: TRBJ2-3
CDR3 protein: CASSPPLGGGTDTQYF
CDR3 DNA: TGTGCCAGCTCACCACCTCTCGGAGGCGGCACAGATACGCAGTATTTT

clone size: NA
V gene: TRBV6-1
D gene: NA
J gene: TRBJ1-5
CDR3 protein: CASSEVVNQPQHF
CDR3 DNA: TGTGCCAGCAGTGAAGTCGTGAATCAGCCCCAGCATTTT

clone size: NA
V gene: TRBV5-1
D gene: NA
J gene: TRBJ2-1
CDR3 protein: CASSLQDSSYNEQFF
CDR3 DNA: TGCGCCAGCAGCTTACAGGACAGCTCCTACAATGAGCAGTTCTTC

clone size: NA
V gene: TRBV6-5
D gene: NA
J gene: TRBJ2-3
CDR3 protein: CASRQDSTDTQYF
CDR3 DNA: TGTGCCAGCAGACAGGACAGCACAGATACGCAGTATTTT

clone size: NA
V gene: TRBV28
D gene: NA
J gene: TRBJ1-4
CDR3 protein: CASSIGEFDEKLFF
CDR3 DNA: TGTGCCAGCAGTATTGGGGAGTTCGATGAAAAACTGTTTTTT

clone size: NA
V gene: TRBV4-1
D gene: NA
J gene: TRBJ2-7
CDR3 protein: CASSPRDGAWEQYF
CDR3 DNA: TGCGCCAGCAGCCCGCGGGACGGGGCCTGGGAGCAGTACTTC

clone size: NA
V gene: TRBV27
D gene: TRBD2
J gene: TRBJ2-2
CDR3 protein: CASSFGGGAAGELFF
CDR3 DNA: TGTGCCAGCAGTTTCGGCGGGGGGGCCGCCGGGGAGCTGTTTTTT

clone size: NA
V gene: TRBV6-6
D gene: TRBD2
J gene: TRBJ2-1
CDR3 protein: CASSYGGGASNEQFF
CDR3 DNA: TGTGCCAGCAGTTACGGCGGGGGGGCGTCGAATGAGCAGTTCTTC

clone size: NA
V gene: TRBV28
D gene: TRBD1
J gene: TRBJ1-1
CDR3 protein: CASSILTGGAGEAFF
CDR3 DNA: TGTGCCAGCAGTATCCTGACAGGGGGCGCGGGTGAAGCTTTCTTT

clone size: NA
V gene: TRBV5-1
D gene: NA
J gene: TRBJ2-7
CDR3 protein: CASSLAPGQRTGEQYF
CDR3 DNA: TGCGCCAGCAGCTTAGCCCCGGGACAAAGAACGGGAGAGCAGTACTTC

clone size: NA
V gene: TRBV5-4
D gene: TRBD2
J gene: TRBJ2-2
CDR3 protein: CASTSRRGANTGELFF
CDR3 DNA: TGTGCCAGCACCTCCCGGCGGGGGGCTAACACCGGGGAGCTGTTTTTT

clone size: NA
V gene: TRBV29-1
D gene: NA
J gene: TRBJ2-7
CDR3 protein: CSVGRGFDEQYF
CDR3 DNA: TGCAGCGTTGGCCGGGGTTTCGACGAGCAGTACTTC

clone size: NA
V gene: TRBV4-3
D gene: TRBD1
J gene: TRBJ1-5
CDR3 protein: CASSPDRNSNQPQHF
CDR3 DNA: TGCGCCAGCAGCCCGGACAGGAATAGCAATCAGCCCCAGCATTTT

clone size: NA
V gene: TRBV18
D gene: NA
J gene: TRBJ1-1
CDR3 protein: CASSSDRNTEAFF
CDR3 DNA: TGTGCCAGCTCCTCGGACAGGAACACTGAAGCTTTCTTT

clone size: NA
V gene: TRBV18
D gene: TRBD1
J gene: TRBJ1-6
CDR3 protein: CASSPSSGTAYNSPLHF
CDR3 DNA: TGTGCCAGCTCACCGTCCTCCGGGACAGCGTATAATTCACCCCTCCACTTT

clone size: NA
V gene: TRBV29-1
D gene: NA
J gene: TRBJ1-1
CDR3 protein: CSVDRGTNTEAFF
CDR3 DNA: TGCAGCGTCGACCGGGGGACGAACACTGAAGCTTTCTTT

clone size: NA
V gene: TRBV14
D gene: NA
J gene: TRBJ2-7
CDR3 protein: CASSQAQGARYEQYF
CDR3 DNA: TGTGCCAGCAGCCAAGCCCAAGGAGCGAGGTACGAGCAGTACTTC

clone size: NA
V gene: TRBV5-1
D gene: NA
J gene: TRBJ1-1
CDR3 protein: CASSSPRGWSRYSEAFF
CDR3 DNA: TGCGCCAGCAGCTCTCCCAGGGGATGGTCTAGATATAGTGAAGCTTTCTTT

clone size: NA
V gene: TRBV5-1
D gene: TRBD2
J gene: TRBJ2-7
CDR3 protein: CASSLEASGGFNEQYF
CDR3 DNA: TGCGCCAGCAGCTTGGAGGCTAGCGGGGGTTTCAACGAGCAGTACTTC

clone size: NA
V gene: TRBV27
D gene: TRBD2
J gene: TRBJ2-7
CDR3 protein: CASSHRDSPTSGRSYEQYF
CDR3 DNA: TGTGCCAGCAGCCACCGGGACAGTCCGACTAGCGGGCGCTCCTACGAGCAGTACTTC

clone size: NA
V gene: TRBV5-4
D gene: NA
J gene: TRBJ1-1
CDR3 protein: CASSFGERNTEAFF
CDR3 DNA: TGTGCCAGCAGCTTTGGGGAGCGGAACACTGAAGCTTTCTTT

clone size: few
V gene: TRBV6-5
D gene: NA
J gene: TRBJ1-1
CDR3 protein: CASSYSFQGGGTEAFF
CDR3 DNA: TGTGCCAGCAGTTACTCGTTCCAGGGCGGTGGAACTGAAGCTTTCTTT

clone size: NA
V gene: TRBV13
D gene: TRBD2
J gene: TRBJ2-1
CDR3 protein: CASRLGGGLAGRGYNEQFF
CDR3 DNA: TGTGCCAGCAGACTTGGGGGGGGACTAGCGGGAAGAGGGTACAATGAGCAGTTCTTC

clone size: once
V gene: TRBV7-3
D gene: TRBD1
J gene: TRBJ1-2
CDR3 protein: CASSPQGNGYTF
CDR3 DNA: TGTGCCAGCAGCCCACAGGGGAATGGCTACACCTTC

clone size: NA
V gene: TRBV6-6
D gene: TRBD2
J gene: TRBJ2-1
CDR3 protein: CASSGLAGSGNEQFF
CDR3 DNA: TGTGCCAGCAGTGGACTAGCGGGATCGGGGAATGAGCAGTTCTTC

clone size: NA
V gene: TRBV9
D gene: TRBD2
J gene: TRBJ2-1
CDR3 protein: CASSATSGSNEQFF
CDR3 DNA: TGTGCCAGCAGCGCGACTAGCGGGAGTAATGAGCAGTTCTTC

clone size: NA
V gene: TRBV11-2
D gene: TRBD2
J gene: TRBJ2-5
CDR3 protein: CASSRLAGGQETQYF
CDR3 DNA: TGTGCCAGCAGCCGTTTAGCGGGGGGACAAGAGACCCAGTACTTC

clone size: NA
V gene: TRBV2
D gene: TRBD1
J gene: TRBJ2-5
CDR3 protein: CASSEQTGSQETQYF
CDR3 DNA: TGTGCCAGCAGTGAGCAGACAGGGAGCCAAGAGACCCAGTACTTC

clone size: once
V gene: TRBV2
D gene: TRBD2
J gene: TRBJ2-3
CDR3 protein: CASSPGTSGYTDTQYF
CDR3 DNA: TGTGCCAGCAGCCCTGGGACTAGCGGATACACAGATACGCAGTATTTT

clone size: NA
V gene: TRBV5-1
D gene: TRBD1
J gene: TRBJ1-4
CDR3 protein: CASKDRGTEKLFF
CDR3 DNA: TGCGCCAGCAAGGACAGGGGAACTGAAAAACTGTTTTTT

clone size: NA
V gene: TRBV7-8
D gene: TRBD2
J gene: TRBJ2-3
CDR3 protein: CASSLLGTGGTQYF
CDR3 DNA: TGTGCCAGCAGCCTACTAGGAACGGGGGGTACGCAGTATTTT

clone size: NA
V gene: TRBV5-6
D gene: NA
J gene: TRBJ2-3
CDR3 protein: CASTGVADTQYF
CDR3 DNA: TGTGCCAGCACCGGGGTTGCAGATACGCAGTATTTT

clone size: NA
V gene: TRBV18
D gene: NA
J gene: TRBJ2-7
CDR3 protein: CASSRASYEQYF
CDR3 DNA: TGTGCCAGCTCCCGCGCCTCCTACGAGCAGTACTTC

clone size: once
V gene: TRBV5-1
D gene: NA
J gene: TRBJ2-3
CDR3 protein: CASSPDSWGTDTQYF
CDR3 DNA: TGCGCCAGCAGCCCGGACTCTTGGGGCACAGATACGCAGTATTTT

clone size: NA
V gene: TRBV5-1
D gene: TRBD2
J gene: TRBJ2-2
CDR3 protein: CASNPAGTGELFF
CDR3 DNA: TGCGCCAGCAACCCAGCGGGAACCGGGGAGCTGTTTTTT

clone size: NA
V gene: TRBV5-1
D gene: NA
J gene: TRBJ2-3
CDR3 protein: CASSLGDIDTQYF
CDR3 DNA: TGCGCCAGCAGCCTAGGGGACATCGATACGCAGTATTTT

clone size: NA
V gene: TRBV21-1
D gene: NA
J gene: TRBJ1-6
CDR3 protein: CASTSRFAGLNPYSPLHF
CDR3 DNA: TGTGCCAGCACATCCCGCTTCGCAGGCCTAAATCCCTATTCACCCCTCCACTTT

clone size: NA
V gene: TRBV2
D gene: NA
J gene: TRBJ2-1
CDR3 protein: CASSVDRYNEQFF
CDR3 DNA: TGTGCCAGCAGCGTAGACAGGTACAATGAGCAGTTCTTC

clone size: NA
V gene: TRBV5-1
D gene: NA
J gene: TRBJ2-7
CDR3 protein: CASSGGSEYEQYF
CDR3 DNA: TGCGCCAGCAGTGGAGGGAGTGAGTACGAGCAGTACTTC

clone size: NA
V gene: TRBV7-2
D gene: NA
J gene: TRBJ2-7
CDR3 protein: CASSLGRDYEQYF
CDR3 DNA: TGTGCCAGCAGCTTAGGGCGGGATTACGAGCAGTACTTC

clone size: NA
V gene: TRBV4-2
D gene: TRBD1
J gene: TRBJ1-2
CDR3 protein: CASSQPAGGAGYGYTF
CDR3 DNA: TGTGCCAGCAGCCAACCCGCAGGGGGCGCGGGCTATGGCTACACCTTC

clone size: NA
V gene: TRBV2
D gene: TRBD2
J gene: TRBJ2-2
CDR3 protein: CASSGASGGAYGELFF
CDR3 DNA: TGTGCCAGCAGTGGAGCTAGCGGGGGGGCCTACGGGGAGCTGTTTTTT

clone size: once
V gene: TRBV29-1
D gene: TRBD1
J gene: TRBJ2-5
CDR3 protein: CSVRDSPAETQYF
CDR3 DNA: TGCAGCGTTAGGGACAGTCCTGCGGAGACCCAGTACTTC

clone size: NA
V gene: TRBV5-5
D gene: TRBD1
J gene: TRBJ2-7
CDR3 protein: CASSWGQGAYEQYF
CDR3 DNA: TGTGCCAGCAGCTGGGGACAGGGGGCCTACGAGCAGTACTTC

clone size: NA
V gene: TRBV27
D gene: TRBD1
J gene: TRBJ1-4
CDR3 protein: CASSLSMGQGKVGGEKLFF
CDR3 DNA: TGTGCCAGCAGTTTATCGATGGGACAGGGAAAGGTTGGCGGTGAAAAACTGTTTTTT

clone size: once
V gene: TRBV9
D gene: TRBD2
J gene: TRBJ2-7
CDR3 protein: CASSPTSSDGVYEQYF
CDR3 DNA: TGTGCCAGCAGCCCGACTAGCTCGGACGGCGTCTACGAGCAGTACTTC

clone size: NA
V gene: TRBV10-3
D gene: TRBD1
J gene: TRBJ2-7
CDR3 protein: CAISGGTDHYEQYF
CDR3 DNA: TGTGCCATCAGTGGGGGGACAGACCACTACGAGCAGTACTTC

clone size: NA
V gene: TRBV6-5
D gene: NA
J gene: TRBJ1-3
CDR3 protein: CASSYTRDSGNTIYF
CDR3 DNA: TGTGCCAGCAGTTACACCAGGGACTCTGGAAACACCATATATTTT

clone size: NA
V gene: TRBV27
D gene: NA
J gene: TRBJ2-5
CDR3 protein: CASSRGARGETQYF
CDR3 DNA: TGTGCCAGCTCCCGGGGGGCGCGGGGGGAGACCCAGTACTTC

clone size: NA
V gene: TRBV6-5
D gene: NA
J gene: TRBJ2-3
CDR3 protein: CASSYQITDTQYF
CDR3 DNA: TGTGCCAGCAGTTACCAGATCACAGATACGCAGTATTTT

clone size: NA
V gene: TRBV7-2
D gene: TRBD1
J gene: TRBJ2-7
CDR3 protein: CASSWGQPSYEQYF
CDR3 DNA: TGTGCCAGCAGCTGGGGACAGCCTTCCTACGAGCAGTACTTC

clone size: NA
V gene: TRBV7-8
D gene: NA
J gene: TRBJ2-2
CDR3 protein: CASSLGRQAGELFF
CDR3 DNA: TGTGCCAGCAGCTTAGGTCGTCAGGCCGGGGAGCTGTTTTTT

clone size: NA
V gene: TRBV7-2
D gene: NA
J gene: TRBJ1-5
CDR3 protein: CASHSQSNREWGHQPQHF
CDR3 DNA: TGTGCCAGCCATTCACAGTCTAACAGGGAGTGGGGGCATCAGCCCCAGCATTTT

clone size: NA
V gene: TRBV10-3
D gene: NA
J gene: TRBJ2-7
CDR3 protein: CAISESAGNSYEQYF
CDR3 DNA: TGTGCCATCAGTGAGTCTGCCGGGAACTCCTACGAGCAGTACTTC

clone size: NA
V gene: TRBV30
D gene: NA
J gene: TRBJ1-6
CDR3 protein: CAWTGTSYNSPLHF
CDR3 DNA: TGTGCCTGGACCGGTACCTCCTATAATTCACCCCTCCACTTT

clone size: NA
V gene: TRBV7-9
D gene: NA
J gene: TRBJ1-2
CDR3 protein: CASSEYQGWGYTF
CDR3 DNA: TGTGCCAGCAGCGAATACCAGGGTTGGGGCTACACCTTC